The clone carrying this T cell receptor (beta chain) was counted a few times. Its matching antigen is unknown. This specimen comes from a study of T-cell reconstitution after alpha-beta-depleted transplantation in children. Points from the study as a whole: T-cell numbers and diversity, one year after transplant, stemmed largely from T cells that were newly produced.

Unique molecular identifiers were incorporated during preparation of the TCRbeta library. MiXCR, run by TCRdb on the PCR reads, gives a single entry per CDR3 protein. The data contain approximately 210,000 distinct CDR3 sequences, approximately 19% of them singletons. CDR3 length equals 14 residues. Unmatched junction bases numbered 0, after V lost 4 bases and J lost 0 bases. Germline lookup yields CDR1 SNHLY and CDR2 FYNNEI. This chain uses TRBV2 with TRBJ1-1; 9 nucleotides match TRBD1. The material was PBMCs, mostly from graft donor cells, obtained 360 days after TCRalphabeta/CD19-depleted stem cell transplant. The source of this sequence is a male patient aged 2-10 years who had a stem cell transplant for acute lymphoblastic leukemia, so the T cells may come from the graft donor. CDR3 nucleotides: TGTGCCAGCAGTGGGGACAGGGTGAACACTGAAGCTTTCTTT. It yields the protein CASSGDRVNTEAFF.